One T cell receptor beta chain is described in this entry. The CD8+ and CD4+ T cells were isolated magnetically using a negative isolation approach, whereas the TEMRA cells were enriched by FACS. The RNA, about 0.45 to 1 ug, was put through reverse transcription using random hexamers. TCRdb ran MiXCR on the immunoSEQ multiplex PCR reads and lists one entry per CDR3 protein. The sample carries about 120,000 distinct CDR3 sequences, about 90% recorded once. These data belong to a study of CD8 T cells in Susac syndrome. Germline V gene sequence: CDR1 SGHNT, CDR2 YYREEE (reference sequence). This CDR3 contains 15 residues. Trimming took off 4 bases at V and 0 bases at J, with 13 bases between the two ends.

The sequence was collected from a human donor in good health. This sequence joins TRBV5-4 and TRBJ1-2; D gene unclear. Sequencing used CD8+ T cells from PBMCs. The CDR3 nucleotides are TGTGCCAGCAGCCTAGGAGCCAGTCCTAACTATGGCTACACCTTC. Encoded protein: CASSLGASPNYGYTF.